This TCR beta chain came from a study of T-cell memory formation after mild COVID-19. MiXCR, run by TCRdb on the 5' RACE reads, gives a single entry per CDR3 protein. The top ten clones hold around a fifth of a sample with roughly 370,000 distinct CDR3 sequences, roughly 15% of them seen once. The V gene end was trimmed by 3 bases and the J gene end by 3 bases; junction bases not matched to a gene: 12. The germline CDR1 and CDR2 sequences are LNHNV and YYDKDF (reference sequence). CDR3 length: 17 amino acids. This clonotype was obtained from a man in his late teens or twenties who had mild COVID-19 (a few samples of this study predate the infection). Cell type and time point are not known. The sequenced sample was PBMCs or a T cell subset sorted from them (not recorded which). The rearrangement links TRBV15 to TRBJ1-1, with 8 bases identical to TRBD1. For the CDR3, the DNA is TGTGCCACCAGCAGGGTGCTTTACAGGGGGTTGGACACTGAAGCTTTCTTT. This codes for CATSRVLYRGLDTEAFF.